Here is one T cell receptor beta chain with its context. Sequenced by immunoSEQ multiplex PCR; TCRdb stores in-frame clones only, minus some. Counted here are under 55,000 clones, 65% to 90% occurring once; the ten biggest clones make up 25% to 30%. CDR1 is LGHDT and CDR2 is YNNKEL in the germline V gene (reference sequence). Trimming took 2 bases from V and 3 from J, leaving 4 bases between them. The CDR3 is 12 amino acids. The data belong to a study of blood T cell repertoires in COVID-19. What was sequenced was peripheral blood. The receptor comes from a human donor in a cohort sampled during active COVID-19. The chain joins TRBV3-1 (or the pseudogene TRBV3-2) to TRBJ1-2; no clear D. The CDR3: CASSQNYYGYTF. The CDR3 DNA is TGTGCCAGCAGCCAAAACTACTATGGCTACACCTTC.